The 23 T cell receptor beta chains reported below all come from one sample, sequenced in a study of blood T cell repertoires in COVID-19. Sequencing was performed with immunoSEQ multiplex PCR; in TCRdb, only in-frame clones are kept and a portion is missing. The table shows some 140,000 clones, with more than 80% occurring only once. The material sequenced was peripheral blood. The receptors originated from a man over 45 with acute or convalescent COVID-19.

This clone was found once. The CDR3 sequence is CASRPTGKYEQYV. CDR3 coding DNA: TGTGCCAGCAGGCCGACAGGAAAGTACGAGCAGTACGTC. The J gene is TRBJ2-7, the V gene TRBV2; D perhaps matches TRBD1 (6 bases). Germline-derived CDR1 and CDR2 are SNHLY and FYNNEI. The CDR3 is made up of 13 amino acids. The V and J ends lost 6 bases and 4 bases respectively, with 13 bases between them.

The V gene is TRBV19, the J gene TRBJ2-3, with 8 bases that match TRBD1. The germline CDR1 and CDR2 sequences are LNHDA and SQIVND (reference sequence). The trim removed 5 bases at V and 0 bases at J, leaving 19 bases unmatched. The CDR3 is 20 amino acids. CDR3 sequence (DNA): TGTGCCAGTAGTGCCCGACAGGGGTCCCCTTCACGAACAAGCACAGATACGCAGTATTTT. It specifies CASSARQGSPSRTSTDTQYF.

V and J are TRBV7-9 and TRBJ2-2; D perhaps matches TRBD2 (5 bases). The CDR3 contains 14 residues. With 5 bases removed from V and 7 bases from J, the gap between germline ends came to 14 bases. Looked up from germline, CDR1 is SEHNR and CDR2 is FQNEAQ (reference sequence). The CDR3 sequence is CASSLPLAGGELFF. As DNA, the CDR3 is TGTGCCAGCAGCCTACCTCTAGCCGGCGGGGAGCTGTTTTTT.

V is TRBV6-5 and J is TRBJ1-2; D ambiguous. The germline CDR1 and CDR2 sequences are MNHEY and SVGAGI. This CDR3 spans 14 amino acids. Trimming cost V 6 bases and J 0 bases, with 11 bases left between them. CDR3 coding DNA: TGTGCCAGCAGCCAAGGAGGAACTAACTATGGCTACACCTTC. Translating gives CASSQGGTNYGYTF.

This chain links TRBV29-1 with TRBJ1-4, with no clear D. This CDR3 has 10 amino acids. Trimming pared 4 bases from V and 6 bases from J, leaving 3 bases between. Germline lookup yields CDR1 SQVTM and CDR2 ANQGSEA. The CDR3 DNA reads TGCAGCGTTGTAGATGAAAAACTGTTTTTT. Its translation: CSVVDEKLFF. Full variable domain (rest looked up from reference TRBV29-1 and TRBJ1-4): SAVISQKPSRDICQRGTSLTIQCQVDSQVTMMFWYRQQPGQSLTLIATANQGSEATYESGFVIDKFPISRPNLTFSTLTVSNMSPEDSSIYLCSVVDEKLFFGSGTQLSVL.

The gene calls are TRBV28 and TRBJ1-5, with TRBD1 matching 9 bases. Germline V gene lookup returns CDR1 MDHEN and CDR2 SYDVKM. This CDR3 spans 15 amino acids. After removal of 8 bases from V and 3 bases from J, the junction contained 8 bases not matched to a gene. CDR3 amino acids: CASLNRDRVNQPQHF. The CDR3 bases are TGTGCCAGCCTAAACCGGGACAGGGTCAATCAGCCCCAGCATTTT.

The rearrangement links TRBV28 to TRBJ1-1; D uncertain. Germline CDR1 and CDR2: MDHEN and SYDVKM. The CDR3 totals 12 residues. Trimming pared 6 bases from V and 3 bases from J, leaving 8 bases between. Here the CDR3 DNA reads TGTGCCAGCAGCCGGGTGTACACTGAAGCTTTCTTT. It codes for CASSRVYTEAFF.

V usage is TRBV11-2 and J usage is TRBJ2-5; D unclear. This CDR3 is 12 amino acids long. V lost 1 base and J 5 bases, leaving 5 bases between the germline ends. CDR1 and CDR2 from the germline V gene are SGHAT and FQNNGV. As DNA, the CDR3 is TGTGCCAGCAGCTTAGGCCAGGAGACCCAGTACTTC. Residues: CASSLGQETQYF.

The count of this clone is one. V is TRBV10-1 and J is TRBJ1-1, with 12 positions matching TRBD1. V shed 2 bases, J shed 6 bases, and the junction held 7 bases outside the gene matches. This CDR3 comprises 16 residues. CDR1 and CDR2 (germline): WNHNN, SYGVQD (reference sequence). The CDR3 nucleotides read TGCGCCAGCAGTGAGGGGGGACAGGGGGCATTCGCTGAAGCTTTCTTT. It codes for CASSEGGQGAFAEAFF.

The chain employs TRBV7-2 and TRBJ1-1, with TRBD1 matching over 8 bases. The V gene's germline CDR1 is SGHTA and CDR2 FQGNSA. This CDR3 is built from 15 residues. V lost 1 base to trimming and J lost 4 bases; unmatched junction nucleotides: 5. Here the CDR3 DNA reads TGTGCCAGCAGCTTAGTTGGACAGGGTTCCACTGAAGCTTTCTTT. It is translated as CASSLVGQGSTEAFF.

The rearrangement uses TRBV7-9 and TRBJ2-1; D perhaps matches TRBD2 (5 bases). CDR1 SEHNR and CDR2 FQNEAQ come from the germline V gene (reference sequence). V was pared by 5 bases and J by 5 bases, with 22 bases between. This CDR3 has 17 residues. CDR3 amino acids: CASSTTRTSRVDNEQFF. The CDR3, as DNA: TGTGCCAGCAGCACCACGAGGACTTCGAGGGTCGACAATGAGCAGTTCTTC.

This chain links TRBV7-2 with TRBJ2-4, with D unclear. Germline values: CDR1 SGHTA, CDR2 FQGNSA. V was cut by 2 bases and J by 1 base, with 12 bases left in between. The CDR3 consists of 16 residues. CDR3 in amino acids: CASSLYFDGAKNIQYF. Here the CDR3 DNA reads TGTGCCAGCAGCTTATATTTCGATGGCGCCAAAAACATTCAGTACTTC. The full variable domain, its missing parts supplied by reference TRBV7-2 and TRBJ2-4, is GAGVSQSPSNKVTEKGKDVELRCDPISGHTALYWYRQSLGQGLEFLIYFQGNSAPDKSGLPSDRFSAERTGGSVSTLTIQRTQQEDSAVYLCASSLYFDGAKNIQYFGAGTRLSVL.

J is TRBJ2-7 and V is TRBV30; a possible D gene is TRBD1 (6 bases). V was cut by 4 bases and J by 5 bases, with 15 bases left in between. There are 13 residues in the CDR3. CDR1 and CDR2 (germline): GTSNPN, SVGIG (reference sequence). This CDR3 is CAWNLQGSHEQYV. CDR3 DNA: TGTGCCTGGAATTTACAGGGTTCCCACGAGCAGTACGTC.

V and J are TRBV28 and TRBJ2-7, with 12 nucleotides matching TRBD1. This CDR3 contains 14 residues. The germline CDR1 and CDR2 sequences are MDHEN and SYDVKM. V lost 4 bases, J lost 4 bases, and 2 bases stayed unmatched. In DNA, the CDR3 is TGTGCCAGCAGTTGGGGACAGGGGGCGTACGAGCAGTACTTC. It specifies CASSWGQGAYEQYF.

The chain couples TRBV24-1 to TRBJ2-5, with D maybe TRBD1 (5 bases). The CDR3 runs 13 residues. The V and J ends lost 3 bases and 5 bases respectively, with 9 bases between them. Germline values: CDR1 KGHDR, CDR2 SFDVKD. The CDR3 here is CATSDVGRETQYF. CDR3 coding DNA: TGTGCCACCAGTGATGTGGGGCGGGAGACCCAGTACTTC.

The chain has TRBV7-9 and TRBJ1-5; TRBD1 aligns across 8 bases. There are 15 residues in the CDR3. V lost 5 bases, J lost 2 bases, and 5 bases stayed unmatched. Germline values: CDR1 SEHNR, CDR2 FQNEAQ (reference sequence). The CDR3 DNA reads TGTGCCAGCAGCCACGGACAGGGCGGCAATCAGCCCCAGCATTTT. Its translation is CASSHGQGGNQPQHF.

The rearrangement joins TRBV5-1 to TRBJ2-5, with 11 bases lining up with TRBD2. V shed 5 bases and J 1 base; nucleotides not matched to a gene: 7. The CDR3 runs 16 residues. Germline V gene lookup returns CDR1 SGHRS and CDR2 YFSETQ. The CDR3 reads CASRKTSGARQETQYF. CDR3 nucleotides: TGCGCCAGCAGGAAGACTAGCGGGGCACGCCAAGAGACCCAGTACTTC. Combining the CDR3 with reference TRBV5-1 and TRBJ2-5 gives the whole variable domain KAGVTQTPRYLIKTRGQQVTLSCSPISGHRSVSWYQQTPGQGLQFLFEYFSETQRNKGNFPGRFSGRQFSNSRSEMNVSTLELGDSALYLCASRKTSGARQETQYFGPGTRLLVL.

This sequence joins TRBV6-1 and TRBJ2-3; D perhaps matches TRBD1 (6 bases). The germline V gene has CDR1 MNHNS and CDR2 SASEGT. Deletions cut 3 bases from V and 1 base from J, with 14 bases between. The CDR3 consists of 16 residues. The CDR3 coding sequence is TGTGCCAGCAGTGACCCAGGGGTTTTCGGCACAGATACGCAGTATTTT. Its protein product is CASSDPGVFGTDTQYF.

This chain joins TRBV5-1 and TRBJ2-6, with TRBD1 matching over 7 bases. Germline CDR1 SGHRS, CDR2 YFSETQ. CDR3 length: 18 residues. V lost 0 bases, J lost 4 bases, and 10 bases stayed unmatched. DNA of the CDR3: TGCGCCAGCAGCTTGGGACAGGGTCCAGGGGTAGGGGCCAACGTCCTGACTTTC. Translation: CASSLGQGPGVGANVLTF.

The chain has TRBV4-1 and TRBJ2-1; D not certain. Germline loops: CDR1 MGHRA, CDR2 YSYEKL. V lost 6 bases and J 3 bases, leaving 3 bases between the germline ends. The CDR3 is 11 residues long. The CDR3: CASSNYNEQFF. Here the CDR3 DNA reads TGCGCCAGCAGTAACTACAATGAGCAGTTCTTC.

The chain recombines TRBV27 with TRBJ2-2; D remains unclear. This CDR3 comprises 14 residues. Germline values: CDR1 MNHEY, CDR2 SMNVEV (reference sequence). V lost 2 bases, J lost 4 bases, and 8 bases lay in between. The CDR3 DNA reads as TGTGCCAGCAGTTTAGACACACGCACCGGGGAGCTGTTTTTT. Its translation: CASSLDTRTGELFF.

The chain combines TRBV9 with TRBJ2-2, with a tentative D call TRBD2 (5 bases). With 2 bases removed from V and 0 bases from J, the gap between germline ends came to 8 bases. From germline, CDR1 is SGDLS and CDR2 YYNGEE. The CDR3 runs to 15 residues. The CDR3 coding sequence is TGTGCCAGCAGCGTGGCTAGCACGAACACCGGGGAGCTGTTTTTT. This translates into CASSVASTNTGELFF. Drawing the rest from reference TRBV9 and TRBJ2-2, the complete variable domain is DSGVTQTPKHLITATGQRVTLRCSPRSGDLSVYWYQQSLDQGLQFLIQYYNGEERAKGNILERFSAQQFPDLHSELNLSSLELGDSALYFCASSVASTNTGELFFGEGSRLTVL.

V and J are TRBV6-1 and TRBJ1-1, with 7 bases matching TRBD1. The CDR3 loop spans 14 amino acids. The V gene's germline CDR1 is MNHNS and CDR2 SASEGT. V lost 0 bases and J lost 10; bases outside the gene matches: 8. CDR3 DNA sequence: TGTGCCAGCAGTGAAGCCCTGACAGGGTTTCGAGCTTTCTTT. Its translation: CASSEALTGFRAFF.